These T cell receptor beta chains were read from a single sample in a study of blood T cell repertoires in COVID-19. Libraries were prepared by immunoSEQ multiplex PCR; TCRdb keeps only in-frame clonotypes and omits some of them. The sample includes some 230,000 clones, 70% to 90% of them seen just once. The sample taken for sequencing was peripheral blood. All receptors come from a man between 45 and 60 years old who had recovered from COVID-19. CDR3s leave out the opening cysteine and the closing phenylalanine or tryptophan. The order of the fields is D gene, J gene, CDR3 length, V gene, CDR3 protein. The D gene is left open where the match is weak.

d_call: -
j_call: TRBJ2-3
cdr3_length: 12
v_call: TRBV27
cdr3_aa: ASSKSGVSDTQY

d_call: -
j_call: TRBJ1-2
cdr3_length: 12
v_call: TRBV29-1
cdr3_aa: SVAPLTANYGYT

d_call: TRBD2
j_call: TRBJ2-2
cdr3_length: 15
v_call: TRBV6-4
cdr3_aa: ASSLPQTSGSTGELF

d_call: -
j_call: TRBJ2-7
cdr3_length: 12
v_call: TRBV6-1
cdr3_aa: ASSEARRAYEQY

d_call: -
j_call: TRBJ1-2
cdr3_length: 11
v_call: TRBV5-1
cdr3_aa: ASSPAGGSGYT

d_call: TRBD2
j_call: TRBJ2-7
cdr3_length: 15
v_call: TRBV14
cdr3_aa: ASSQVGTSGYSYEQY

d_call: -
j_call: TRBJ2-5
cdr3_length: 11
v_call: TRBV2
cdr3_aa: ASAGTAQETQY

d_call: TRBD1
j_call: TRBJ2-7
cdr3_length: 11
v_call: TRBV5-1
cdr3_aa: ASMRQGASEQY

d_call: -
j_call: TRBJ2-1
cdr3_length: 17
v_call: TRBV4-2
cdr3_aa: ASSQGIDMAGPPYNEQF

d_call: -
j_call: TRBJ2-7
cdr3_length: 13
v_call: TRBV7-2
cdr3_aa: ASSLLGAQGPEQY

d_call: TRBD1
j_call: TRBJ1-3
cdr3_length: 15
v_call: TRBV13
cdr3_aa: ASSARTGASSGNTIY

d_call: -
j_call: TRBJ1-3
cdr3_length: 12
v_call: TRBV19
cdr3_aa: ASSRGFSGNTIY

d_call: TRBD2
j_call: TRBJ2-5
cdr3_length: 14
v_call: TRBV24-1
cdr3_aa: ATSDFVAGHQETQY

d_call: -
j_call: TRBJ2-7
cdr3_length: 12
v_call: TRBV18
cdr3_aa: ASSPHPLTVEQY

d_call: -
j_call: TRBJ2-5
cdr3_length: 12
v_call: TRBV19
cdr3_aa: ASSIGTPGETQY

d_call: -
j_call: TRBJ2-7
cdr3_length: 12
v_call: TRBV5-1
cdr3_aa: ASSLLAEPYEQY

d_call: -
j_call: TRBJ1-2
cdr3_length: 8
v_call: TRBV20-1
cdr3_aa: SAEDYGYT

d_call: -
j_call: TRBJ1-2
cdr3_length: 11
v_call: TRBV30
cdr3_aa: AWISLGALGYT

d_call: -
j_call: TRBJ2-1
cdr3_length: 12
v_call: TRBV30
cdr3_aa: AWSRAGLYNEQF

d_call: TRBD1
j_call: TRBJ2-6
cdr3_length: 16
v_call: TRBV5-1
cdr3_aa: ASSLGQGIVSGANVLT

d_call: -
j_call: TRBJ2-3
cdr3_length: 10
v_call: TRBV2
cdr3_aa: ASRLGRDTQY

d_call: -
j_call: TRBJ2-3
cdr3_length: 15
v_call: TRBV23-1
cdr3_aa: ASSQSGAHYGTDTQY

d_call: TRBD1
j_call: TRBJ2-1
cdr3_length: 14
v_call: TRBV4-2
cdr3_aa: ASSQVGTGSPNEQF

d_call: TRBD2
j_call: TRBJ2-1
cdr3_length: 14
v_call: TRBV5-1
cdr3_aa: ASRPPGVAGVTEQF

d_call: -
j_call: TRBJ1-3
cdr3_length: 14
v_call: TRBV6-6
cdr3_aa: ASRVTVQSSGNTIY

d_call: -
j_call: TRBJ1-6
cdr3_length: 14
v_call: TRBV6-5
cdr3_aa: ASSYLPRGGNSPLH

d_call: TRBD2
j_call: TRBJ2-6
cdr3_length: 16
v_call: TRBV28
cdr3_aa: ASSPATSGSSGANVLT

d_call: TRBD1
j_call: TRBJ1-2
cdr3_length: 12
v_call: TRBV7-9
cdr3_aa: ASSGRGRNYGYT